The 17 T cell receptor beta chains below come from one sample, sequenced in a study of PD-1 and CTLA-4 blockade in melanoma (dated by TCRdb to 2020 to 2023). Library preparation employed the immunoSEQ multiplex PCR assay. TCRdb holds this immuneACCESS table with in-frame rearrangements only. Some clones are missing; in checked studies, unresolved V genes explain under half, and the rest has no known cause. Recorded for this sample are under 7,500 clones; approximately 80% of them occurred a single time. The ten largest clones take up 39% of the sample. This specimen consisted of CD8+ T cells from peripheral blood, obtained before anti-PD-1 treatment. These receptors came from a human donor with melanoma.

The chain is built from TRBV13 and TRBJ2-3, with D perhaps matching TRBD2 (5 bases). The CDR3 has 14 amino acids. The germline CDR1 and CDR2 sequences are PRHDT and FYEKMQ (reference sequence). V was clipped by 7 bases and J by 6 bases, with 17 bases between them. As DNA, the CDR3 is TGTGCCAGCACCCAACCGAGGGAGAGGGATACGCAGTATTTT. Translating it yields CASTQPRERDTQYF.

The V and J genes are TRBV18 and TRBJ1-5; 9 bases are a match to TRBD1. CDR1 KGHSH and CDR2 LQKENI come from the germline V gene. There are 16 residues in the CDR3. The ends lost 2 bases at V and 0 bases at J; junction bases unmatched: 2. CDR3 sequence: CASSPGTGISNQPQHF. In DNA, the CDR3 is TGTGCCAGCTCACCAGGGACAGGGATTAGCAATCAGCCCCAGCATTTT.

The J gene is TRBJ1-1, the V gene TRBV6-5; 7 nucleotides line up with TRBD1. CDR3 length: 13 residues. Trimming at V came to 5 bases and at J to 5 bases, leaving 5 bases not matched to a gene. CDR1 is MNHEY and CDR2 is SVGAGI in the germline V gene. The CDR3 bases are TGTGCCAGCAGTCGGGACAGTTGGACTGAAGCTTTCTTT. Its protein is CASSRDSWTEAFF.

The chain is built from TRBV7-8 and TRBJ1-6; 7 bases match TRBD1. The germline V gene encodes CDR1 SGHVS and CDR2 FQNEAQ. V was clipped by 2 bases and J by 8 bases; unmatched bases: 3. The CDR3 covers 14 residues. The CDR3: CASSLRGPDSPLHF. The CDR3 nucleotides are TGTGCCAGCAGCTTAAGGGGGCCCGATTCACCCCTCCACTTT.

This clone came up a few times. The rearrangement links TRBV2 to TRBJ2-7; 9 bases match TRBD2. Germline V gene sequence: CDR1 SNHLY, CDR2 FYNNEI. J gave up 5 bases and V 7 bases, and 3 bases lay outside the gene matches. The CDR3 sequence is 12 residues long. Here the CDR3 reads CASTGGRDEQYF. CDR3 nucleotide sequence: TGTGCCAGCACCGGCGGGAGGGACGAGCAGTACTTC.

This chain uses TRBV12-3 or TRBV12-4 with TRBJ2-1, with D possibly TRBD1 on 5 matching bases. The length of the CDR3 is 12 residues. The V end was cut by 7 bases, the J end by 8 bases, with 12 bases between. CDR3 DNA: TGTGCCAGCAAATCCACAGGCCATGAGCAGTTCTTC. Encoded protein: CASKSTGHEQFF.

This chain joins TRBV15 and TRBJ2-7, with 9 bases fitting TRBD1. V dropped 5 bases and J dropped 5; count of bases not matched to a gene: 4. The CDR3 is 13 residues long. CDR1 and CDR2 (germline): LNHNV, YYDKDF (reference sequence). The CDR3 DNA reads TGTGCCACCAGCGGGGACAGGGAGGACGAGCAGTACTTC. Residues: CATSGDREDEQYF.

For this clone: At one end, the junction sequence differs from germline, possibly due to a read error. V usage is TRBV7-7 and J usage is TRBJ2-7; possible D gene TRBD2, 5 bases. The germline V gene has CDR1 SSHAT and CDR2 FNYEAQ (reference sequence). The CDR3 runs to 14 residues. The CDR3 DNA follows: TGTGCTAGCAGCTTACGGGGAGAAGGCTACGAGCAGTACTTC. It codes for CASSLRGEGYEQYF.

The J gene is TRBJ2-7, the V gene TRBV5-6, with a possible D match to TRBD1 (5 bases). The CDR3 loop spans 12 amino acids. V was trimmed by 4 bases and J by 4 bases, leaving 9 bases between them. Germline V gene lookup returns CDR1 SGHDT and CDR2 YYEEEE. This chain's CDR3 is CASSLQGYEQYF. The CDR3, as DNA: TGTGCCAGCAGCCTCCAGGGATACGAGCAGTACTTC.

The V call is TRBV3-1 (or the pseudogene TRBV3-2), the J call TRBJ1-1, with no clear D. Trimming removed 6 bases at V and 2 bases at J, with 13 bases between. Germline V CDR1 and CDR2: LGHDT, YNNKEL (reference sequence). CDR3 length: 14 residues. The CDR3 is CASSRTGGNTEAFF. The CDR3 DNA reads TGTGCCAGCAGTCGAACGGGTGGAAACACTGAAGCTTTCTTT.

This clone has just one count. The chain employs TRBV5-4 and TRBJ2-3; 13 bases fit TRBD2. This CDR3 is 16 amino acids long. J was trimmed by 4 bases and V by 3 bases; bases with no gene match: 5. Looked up from germline, CDR1 is SGHNT and CDR2 is YYREEE (reference sequence). Written as DNA, the CDR3 is TGTGCCAGCAGCTACGGACTAGCGGGAGCTGCAGATACGCAGTATTTT. It encodes CASSYGLAGAADTQYF.

V gene TRBV10-3 combines with J gene TRBJ2-7; D is perhaps TRBD1 or TRBD2 (5 bases each). Germline values: CDR1 ENHRY, CDR2 SYGVKD. There are 13 residues in the CDR3. V lost 3 bases to trimming and J lost 5 bases, with 11 bases between them. As DNA, the CDR3 is TGTGCCATCAGTGATCCCCGAGGGGACGAGCAGTACTTC. Translated: CAISDPRGDEQYF.

The V call is TRBV5-6, the J call TRBJ2-7, with D maybe TRBD1 (6 bases). Trimming stripped 0 bases from V and 0 bases from J, with 7 bases between. This CDR3 is built from 14 residues. The germline gives CDR1 SGHDT, CDR2 YYEEEE. The CDR3 region has the DNA TGTGCCAGCAGCTTGGTACAGGGCTCCTACGAGCAGTACTTC. Translation gives CASSLVQGSYEQYF.

Only a few counts were recorded for this clone. The rearrangement joins TRBV30 to TRBJ1-5; a possible D gene is TRBD1 (5 bases). Trimming pared 2 bases from V and 4 bases from J, leaving 12 bases between. This CDR3 comprises 14 residues. The germline V gene encodes CDR1 GTSNPN and CDR2 SVGIG (reference sequence). The CDR3 sequence is CAWSLGDGNQPQHF. CDR3 DNA sequence: TGTGCCTGGAGTCTTGGGGACGGTAATCAGCCCCAGCATTTT.

V gene TRBV6-2 or TRBV6-3 combines with J gene TRBJ2-7; D remains ambiguous. Looked up from germline, CDR1 is MNHEY and CDR2 is SVGEGT. Trimming took off 2 bases at V and 3 bases at J, with 5 bases between the two ends. This CDR3 has 12 residues. The CDR3 sequence is CASSYEVYEQYF. In DNA form, the CDR3 reads TGTGCCAGCAGTTACGAGGTCTACGAGCAGTACTTC.

The chain links TRBV30 to TRBJ1-6, with unresolved D. Germline CDR1 and CDR2: GTSNPN and SVGIG (reference sequence). The CDR3 is 13 amino acids. With 8 bases removed from V and 5 bases from J, the gap between germline ends came to 13 bases. The chain's CDR3 is CAGFGRDNSPLHF. CDR3 coding DNA: TGTGCCGGATTTGGACGGGATAATTCACCCCTCCACTTT.

This clone was seen a few times. This chain links TRBV21-1 with TRBJ1-5. TRBV21-1 is flagged as a pseudogene. This CDR3 comprises 13 residues. CDR3 loop: CASSNGVSHSQHF. The DNA of the CDR3 is TGTGCCAGCAGCAACGGGGTCTCTCATTCCCAGCATTTT.